These 30 T cell receptor beta chains were all obtained from the same sample, sequenced in a study of regulatory T cells in long-lasting Graves disease. Libraries of TCR beta came from iRepertoire HTBI primers plus Arm-PCR of CDR3 regions. One entry per CDR3 protein, called by TCRdb with MiXCR from the multiplex PCR reads. The sample includes roughly 500,000 distinct CDR3 sequences, 13% seen only once; the top ten take more than 8.5%. Sample time point: newly diagnosed GD, antithyroid drugs for less than 3 months. TCR sequences were obtained from RNA taken from PBMCs. These sequences were also reported in another study, on T cells in Graves' hyperthyroidism and ophthalmopathy.

The sequenced sample was peripheral blood mononuclear cells (PBMCs), obtained at new diagnosis, from a patient treated with antithyroid drugs. The receptors come from a man younger than 40 with Graves disease.

This clonotype was counted between two and nine times. The chain employs TRBV6-2 or TRBV6-3 and TRBJ2-7, with 8 positions matching TRBD2. Losses at the gene ends were 5 bases for V and 5 bases for J; bases not matched to a gene: 11. CDR1 and CDR2 from the germline V gene are MNHEY and SVGEGT. The CDR3 is 15 residues long. Here the CDR3 reads CASSTLKAGADEQYF. The DNA of the CDR3 is TGTGCCAGCAGTACCCTCAAAGCGGGAGCTGACGAGCAGTACTTC.

This chain joins TRBV20-1 and TRBJ1-1; D gene ambiguous. Germline-derived CDR1 and CDR2 are DFQATT and SNEGSKA (reference sequence). Trimming took off 1 base at V and 0 bases at J, with 15 bases between the two ends. CDR3 length equals 16 residues. The CDR3 spells CSARAQRELVNTEAFF. DNA for the CDR3: TGCAGTGCTAGAGCACAGAGGGAACTCGTGAACACTGAAGCTTTCTTT.

J is TRBJ2-1 and V is TRBV7-3, with unresolved D. This CDR3 spans 13 amino acids. The V end lost 4 bases, the J end lost 5 bases, and 9 bases lay between the germline ends. Germline-derived CDR1 and CDR2 are SGHTA and FQGTGA. In DNA form, the CDR3 reads TGTGCCAGCAGCTCTTACCCCGACAATGAGCAGTTCTTC. This encodes CASSSYPDNEQFF.

This clonotype was seen a few times. The V call is TRBV7-9, the J call TRBJ2-1, with a tentative D call TRBD2 (5 bases). The CDR3 is 14 amino acids. Germline values: CDR1 SEHNR, CDR2 FQNEAQ (reference sequence). Trimming removed 5 bases from V and 6 bases from J, with 14 bases in between. CDR3 DNA sequence: TGTGCCAGCAGCCGTCTCTTAGAGGGCAATGAGCAGTTCTTC. Its protein product is CASSRLLEGNEQFF.

As concerns this clonotype: Just one base apart from a much larger clone, this may be a read error. This likely comes from a read error, as the CDR3 has no conserved phenylalanine or tryptophan at its end. The chain combines TRBV27 with TRBJ1-5; D not certain. CDR1 is MNHEY and CDR2 is SMNVEV in the germline V gene (reference sequence). This CDR3 spans 13 amino acids. V dropped 5 bases and J dropped 4 bases, with 9 bases sitting between them. CDR3 protein: CASSERQNQPQHS. As DNA, the CDR3 is TGTGCCAGCAGTGAGCGGCAGAATCAGCCCCAGCATTCT.

Details on this clonotype: Possible read error: a much larger clone is one base away. The J gene is TRBJ2-3, the V gene TRBV15; TRBD1 aligns across 7 bases. Germline V gives CDR1 LNHNV, CDR2 YYDKDF (reference sequence). V shed 0 bases and J 2 bases; nucleotides not matched to a gene: 5. This CDR3 comprises 16 residues. The CDR3 coding sequence is TGTGCCACCAGCAGAGACGGACAGGAGCCCACAGATACGCAGTATTTT. Its protein product is CATSRDGQEPTDTQYF.

This clonotype occurred many times. This chain connects TRBV29-1 to TRBJ1-1; D might be TRBD1 (6 bases). Trimming removed 3 bases from V and 4 bases from J, with 9 bases in between. The CDR3 totals 12 residues. CDR1 is SQVTM and CDR2 is ANQGSEA in the germline V gene. The CDR3 reads CSVEEGGTEAFF. As DNA, the CDR3 is TGCAGCGTTGAGGAGGGGGGCACTGAAGCTTTCTTT.

This clonotype was observed many times. The chain couples TRBV5-6 to TRBJ2-5; 8 bases are a match to TRBD2. Germline-derived CDR1 and CDR2 are SGHDT and YYEEEE. With V trimmed by 2 bases and J by 4 bases, 4 bases remained unmatched. There are 14 residues in the CDR3. CDR3 sequence reads: CASSFGSGTETQYF. In nucleotides, the CDR3 is TGTGCCAGCAGCTTCGGTAGCGGGACAGAGACCCAGTACTTC.

The sample holds many counts of this clonotype. The chain links TRBV30 to TRBJ1-5; possibly TRBD1 for D (5 bases). The ends were cut back, 1 base at V and 5 bases at J, with 18 bases in the middle. This CDR3 is built from 16 residues. CDR1 and CDR2 (germline): GTSNPN, SVGIG (reference sequence). This CDR3 reads CAWSDGLNVGDQPQHF. In nucleotides, the CDR3 is TGTGCCTGGAGTGATGGTCTCAACGTGGGGGATCAGCCCCAGCATTTT.

The chain couples TRBV4-2 to TRBJ2-4; D ambiguous. V lost 2 bases, J lost 2 bases, and 25 bases lay in between. The CDR3 has 20 amino acids. Germline-derived CDR1 and CDR2 are LGHNA and YNFKEQ. The CDR3 here is CASSQLAIWAQVGSKNIQYF. The CDR3 DNA sequence: TGTGCCAGCAGCCAATTAGCTATTTGGGCCCAGGTCGGTTCCAAAAACATTCAGTACTTC.

This clonotype was observed at least ten times. The chain carries TRBV24-1 and TRBJ2-3; tentative D call: TRBD1 (5 bases). CDR3 size: 13 residues. The V and J ends lost 5 bases and 8 bases respectively, with 13 bases between them. Germline V gene data show CDR1 as KGHDR and CDR2 as SFDVKD. The CDR3 reads CATSGYERGTQYF. The CDR3 coding sequence is TGTGCCACCAGTGGCTATGAAAGGGGTACGCAGTATTTT.

This clonotype has a handful of counts. The chain links TRBV20-1 to TRBJ2-3, with D perhaps assigned TRBD1 or TRBD2 (6 bases each). Trimming took off 2 bases at V and 3 bases at J, with 15 bases between the two ends. The CDR3 sequence is 15 residues long. CDR1 is DFQATT and CDR2 is SNEGSKA in the germline V gene (reference sequence). The DNA for the CDR3 is TGCAGTGCTAGATCGACAGGAGGGCGGACAGATACGCAGTATTTT. It yields the protein CSARSTGGRTDTQYF.

This clonotype was counted only a few times. The chain uses TRBV11-2 and TRBJ2-1, with TRBD2 matching over 12 bases. After removal of 0 bases from V and 8 bases from J, the junction contained 17 bases not matched to a gene. The germline gives CDR1 SGHAT, CDR2 FQNNGV. The length of the CDR3 is 20 residues. DNA for the CDR3: TGTGCCAGCAGCTTAGATAGGTGGGGGCTAGCGGGAGGGCCTAACCATGAGCAGTTCTTC. Its protein product is CASSLDRWGLAGGPNHEQFF.

This clonotype was recorded at least ten times. The gene calls are TRBV2 and TRBJ2-5; 7 nucleotides align to TRBD2. Germline CDR1 and CDR2: SNHLY and FYNNEI. The CDR3 is made up of 14 amino acids. V was clipped by 5 bases and J by 5 bases; unmatched bases: 8. This CDR3 reads CASSYLAVGETQYF. The DNA for the CDR3 is TGTGCCAGCAGTTACCTAGCGGTCGGGGAGACCCAGTACTTC. Full variable domain (outside the CDR3, taken from reference TRBV2 and TRBJ2-5): EPEVTQTPSHQVTQMGQEVILRCVPISNHLYFYWYRQILGQKVEFLVSFYNNEISEKSEIFDDQFSVERPDGSNFTLKIRSTKLEDSAMYFCASSYLAVGETQYFGPGTRLLVL.

This clonotype was recorded only once. A much larger clone lies a single base off, so this may be a read error. The J gene is TRBJ2-4, the V gene TRBV6-1; D gene unclear. CDR1 and CDR2 from the germline V gene are MNHNS and SASEGT. Between the trimmed V and J ends, which lost 7 bases and 0 bases, there was a span of 13 bases. The CDR3 totals 15 residues. CDR3 nucleotide sequence: TGTGCCAGCAATTCAGCCACCCGAGCCAAAAACATTCAGTACTTC. This encodes CASNSATRAKNIQYF.

On this clonotype: This may be a read error: a much more frequent sequence differs by one nucleotide. The V call is TRBV12-3 or TRBV12-4, the J call TRBJ1-5; perhaps TRBD1 as D (6 bases). V lost 5 bases and J 1 base, leaving 12 bases between the germline ends. CDR3 length: 15 residues. The CDR3 DNA is TGTGCCAGCAGTGTCGGGACAATAAGCAATCAGCCCCAGCATTTT. Translated, it gives CASSVGTISNQPQHF.

This clonotype was counted ten times or more. The genes are TRBV20-1 and TRBJ1-1; D may be TRBD1 (5 bases). The germline CDR1 and CDR2 sequences are DFQATT and SNEGSKA (reference sequence). The CDR3 sequence is 14 residues long. V was cut by 0 bases and J by 6 bases, with 14 bases left in between. CDR3 sequence: CSAREGGGPAEAFF. The CDR3 DNA follows: TGCAGTGCTAGAGAGGGGGGGGGTCCCGCTGAAGCTTTCTTT.

The table lists this clonotype with many counts. V usage is TRBV12-3 or TRBV12-4 and J usage is TRBJ2-7, with TRBD1 as a possible D gene (6 bases). The CDR3 extends over 13 amino acids. Trimming cost V 6 bases and J 7 bases, with 16 bases left between them. CDR3 nucleotides: TGTGCCAGCAGGACAGGTACTACCGAGGAGCAGTACTTC. This translates into CASRTGTTEEQYF.

This clonotype was counted only a few times. CDR3 in DNA: TGTGCCAGCAGTTACAGGGCGTTTGGTCATCAGCCCCAGCATTTT. Protein sequence: CASSYRAFGHQPQHF. The chain has TRBV6-2 or TRBV6-3 and TRBJ1-5; unclear D gene. Per the germline V gene, CDR1 is MNHEY and CDR2 is SVGEGT. Trimming cost V 2 bases and J 5 bases, with 13 bases left between them. There are 15 residues in the CDR3.

This chain links TRBV6-2 or TRBV6-3 with TRBJ2-1; TRBD1 matches at 10 bases. The V gene end was trimmed by 5 bases and the J gene end by 4 bases; junction bases not matched to a gene: 11. The CDR3 is 17 residues long. The germline V gene encodes CDR1 MNHEY and CDR2 SVGEGT. The CDR3 loop reads CASSRPGTGVRYNEQFF. CDR3 DNA: TGTGCCAGCAGTCGTCCCGGGACAGGGGTGAGATACAATGAGCAGTTCTTC.

This clonotype came up many times. One junction end disagrees with the germline gene, perhaps due to a read error. The V gene is TRBV29-1, the J gene TRBJ2-7, with 8 nucleotides matching TRBD2. CDR1 and CDR2 (germline): SQVTM, ANQGSEA. The CDR3 totals 13 residues. The CDR3 sequence: CSVQDSGMGEQYF. For the CDR3, the DNA is TGCAGCGTTCAAGATAGCGGGATGGGGGAGCAGTACTTC.

This clonotype was recorded many times. The chain uses TRBV2 and TRBJ1-1; 7 positions agree with TRBD1. The CDR3 is 14 amino acids. CDR1 and CDR2 from the germline V gene are SNHLY and FYNNEI. Losses at the gene ends were 11 bases for V and 2 bases for J; bases not matched to a gene: 11. The CDR3 DNA follows: TGTGCCGGAAGGACAGGAGATCAAAACACTGAAGCTTTCTTT. This codes for CAGRTGDQNTEAFF.

This clonotype has ten or more counts. V gene TRBV7-9 combines with J gene TRBJ1-1, with a tentative D call TRBD1 (5 bases). The ends were cut back, 5 bases at V and 1 base at J, with 14 bases in the middle. This CDR3 is built from 15 residues. Germline values: CDR1 SEHNR, CDR2 FQNEAQ (reference sequence). For the CDR3, the DNA is TGTGCCAGCAGCCCGAGGGGAGGGGCGAACACTGAAGCTTTCTTT. It translates to CASSPRGGANTEAFF. Based on the CDR3 plus reference TRBV7-9 and TRBJ1-1, the full variable domain is DTGVSQNPRHKITKRGQNVTFRCDPISEHNRLYWYRQTLGQGPEFLTYFQNEAQLEKSRLLSDRFSAERPKGSFSTLEIQRTEQGDSAMYLCASSPRGGANTEAFFGQGTRLTVV.

The rearrangement links TRBV10-3 to TRBJ2-4, with TRBD1 as a possible D gene (5 bases). The CDR3 extends over 16 amino acids. The V gene lost 3 bases and the J gene lost 3 bases, with 15 bases spanning the gap. Germline CDR1 ENHRY, CDR2 SYGVKD. The CDR3 here is CAISDSAGLVKNIQYF. Written as DNA, the CDR3 is TGTGCCATCAGTGATTCGGCAGGGTTGGTCAAAAACATTCAGTACTTC.

V usage is TRBV3-1 and J usage is TRBJ2-7, with 10 positions matching TRBD2. CDR3 length: 16 amino acids. After removal of 2 bases from V and 4 bases from J, the junction contained 8 bases not matched to a gene. Germline loops: CDR1 LGHDT, CDR2 YNNKEL (reference sequence). CDR3 amino acids: CASSQSPSGSRYEQYF. In DNA form, the CDR3 reads TGTGCCAGCAGCCAATCGCCTAGCGGGAGTCGGTACGAGCAGTACTTC.

CDR3 coding DNA: TGCAGCGGACAGTCTAACTATGGCTACACCTTC. Protein: CSGQSNYGYTF. The chain combines TRBV29-1 with TRBJ1-2; TRBD1 might be the D (5 bases). This CDR3 has 11 amino acids. Germline lookup yields CDR1 SQVTM and CDR2 ANQGSEA. V lost 7 bases and J 0 bases, leaving 6 bases between the germline ends.

The chain carries TRBV5-1 and TRBJ1-2; D is ambiguous. The CDR3 runs 12 residues. The germline V gene encodes CDR1 SGHRS and CDR2 YFSETQ. V lost 5 bases, J lost 5 bases, and 10 bases lay in between. The CDR3 sequence is CASRPSGYGYTF. Here the CDR3 DNA reads TGCGCCAGCAGGCCCAGTGGATATGGCTACACCTTC. Together with reference TRBV5-1 and TRBJ1-2, the CDR3 gives the full variable domain: KAGVTQTPRYLIKTRGQQVTLSCSPISGHRSVSWYQQTPGQGLQFLFEYFSETQRNKGNFPGRFSGRQFSNSRSEMNVSTLELGDSALYLCASRPSGYGYTFGSGTRLTVV.

This clonotype was recorded at least ten times. The chain couples TRBV11-2 to TRBJ2-3, with D unclear. CDR1 and CDR2 from the germline V gene are SGHAT and FQNNGV. Trimming cost V 5 bases and J 5 bases, with 8 bases left between them. The CDR3 extends over 12 amino acids. CDR3 bases: TGTGCCAGCAGCCCTACGATAGATACGCAGTATTTT. This codes for CASSPTIDTQYF.

The sample holds many counts of this clonotype. V gene TRBV6-1 combines with J gene TRBJ1-1; D gene unclear. The CDR3 length is 14 residues. Trimming took off 6 bases at V and 4 bases at J, with 15 bases between the two ends. Germline CDR1 is MNHNS and CDR2 is SASEGT. The CDR3 is CASRVPHRGTEAFF. CDR3 bases: TGTGCCAGCAGAGTCCCCCATCGGGGCACTGAAGCTTTCTTT.

This clonotype was recorded many times. The V gene is TRBV12-3 or TRBV12-4, the J gene TRBJ1-1; maybe TRBD1 (5 bases). The CDR3 has 16 amino acids. Trimming pared 6 bases from V and 5 bases from J, leaving 22 bases between. CDR3 DNA: TGTGCCAGCAGACGGGGAAGGGAGTTTGGGACGACTGAAGCTTTCTTT. It encodes CASRRGREFGTTEAFF.